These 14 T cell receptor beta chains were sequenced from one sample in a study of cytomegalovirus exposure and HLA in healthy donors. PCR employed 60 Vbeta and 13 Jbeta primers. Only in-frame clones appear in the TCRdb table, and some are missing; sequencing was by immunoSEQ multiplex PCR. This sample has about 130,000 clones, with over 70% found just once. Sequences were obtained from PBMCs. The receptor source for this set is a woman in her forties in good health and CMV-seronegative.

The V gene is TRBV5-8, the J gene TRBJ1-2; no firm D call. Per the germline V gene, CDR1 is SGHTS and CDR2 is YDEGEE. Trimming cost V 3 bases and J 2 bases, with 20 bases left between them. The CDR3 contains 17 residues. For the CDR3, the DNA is TGTGCCAGCAGCTCTAAAAGCGGGATTCTAAGCAACTATGGCTACACCTTC. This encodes CASSSKSGILSNYGYTF.

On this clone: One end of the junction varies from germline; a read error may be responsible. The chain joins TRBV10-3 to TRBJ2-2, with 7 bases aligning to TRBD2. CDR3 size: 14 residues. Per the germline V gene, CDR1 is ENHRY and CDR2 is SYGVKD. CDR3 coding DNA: TGTGCCATCAATGAGCGGGAGAACACCGGGGAGCTGTTTTTT. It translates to CAINERENTGELFF.

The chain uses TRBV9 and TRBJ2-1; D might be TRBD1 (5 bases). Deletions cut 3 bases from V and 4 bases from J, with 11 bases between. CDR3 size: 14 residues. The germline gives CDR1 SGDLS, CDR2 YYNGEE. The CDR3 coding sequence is TGTGCCAGCAGCGCTGGGGCCGGATACAATGAGCAGTTCTTC. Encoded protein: CASSAGAGYNEQFF.

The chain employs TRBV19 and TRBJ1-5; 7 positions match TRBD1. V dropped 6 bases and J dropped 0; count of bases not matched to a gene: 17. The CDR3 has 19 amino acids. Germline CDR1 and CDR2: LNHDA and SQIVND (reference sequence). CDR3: CASRKTGTQQVYSNQPQHF. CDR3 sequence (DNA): TGTGCCAGTAGAAAGACAGGGACTCAGCAGGTATATAGCAATCAGCCCCAGCATTTT. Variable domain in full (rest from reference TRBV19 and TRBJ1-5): DGGITQSPKYLFRKEGQNVTLSCEQNLNHDAMYWYRQDPGQGLRLIYYSQIVNDFQKGDIAEGYSVSREKKESFPLTVTSAQKNPTAFYLCASRKTGTQQVYSNQPQHFGDGTRLSIL.

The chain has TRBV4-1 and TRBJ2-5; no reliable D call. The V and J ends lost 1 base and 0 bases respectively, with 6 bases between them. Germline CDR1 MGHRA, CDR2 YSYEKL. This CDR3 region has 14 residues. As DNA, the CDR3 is TGCGCCAGCAGCCAAGCACAGTACCAAGAGACCCAGTACTTC. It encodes CASSQAQYQETQYF.

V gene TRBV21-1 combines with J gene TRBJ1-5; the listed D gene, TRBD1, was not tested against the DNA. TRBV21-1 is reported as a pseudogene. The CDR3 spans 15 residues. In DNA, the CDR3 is TGTGCCAGCAGCTTCCGGACAGGGGTGGGCCAGCCCCAGCATTTT. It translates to CASSFRTGVGQPQHF.

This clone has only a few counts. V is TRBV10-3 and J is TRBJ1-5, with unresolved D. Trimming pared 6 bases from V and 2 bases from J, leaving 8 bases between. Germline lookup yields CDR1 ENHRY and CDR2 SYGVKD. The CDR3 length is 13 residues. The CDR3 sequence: CAISGSGNQPQHF. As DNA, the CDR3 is TGTGCCATCAGCGGCAGCGGCAATCAGCCCCAGCATTTT.

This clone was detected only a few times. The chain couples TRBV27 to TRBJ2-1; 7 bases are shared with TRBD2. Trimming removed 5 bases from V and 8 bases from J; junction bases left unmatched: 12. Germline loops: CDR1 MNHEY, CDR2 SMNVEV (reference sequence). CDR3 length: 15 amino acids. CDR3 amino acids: CASSPLAGVIDEQFF. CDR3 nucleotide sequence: TGTGCCAGCAGTCCCCTGGCGGGGGTTATCGATGAGCAGTTCTTC.

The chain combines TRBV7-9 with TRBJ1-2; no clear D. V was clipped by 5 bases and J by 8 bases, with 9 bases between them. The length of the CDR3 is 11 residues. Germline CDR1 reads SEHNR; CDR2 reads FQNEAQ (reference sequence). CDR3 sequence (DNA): TGTGCCAGCAGCACTATGGCCGGCTACACCTTC. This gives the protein CASSTMAGYTF.

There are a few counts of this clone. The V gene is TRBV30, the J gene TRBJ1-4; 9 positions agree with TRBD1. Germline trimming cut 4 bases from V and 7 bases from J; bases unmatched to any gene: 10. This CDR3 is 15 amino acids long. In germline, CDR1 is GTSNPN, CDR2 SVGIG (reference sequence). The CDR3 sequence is CAWKKGWDRAEKLFF. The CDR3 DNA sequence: TGTGCCTGGAAGAAAGGGTGGGACAGGGCTGAAAAACTGTTTTTT.

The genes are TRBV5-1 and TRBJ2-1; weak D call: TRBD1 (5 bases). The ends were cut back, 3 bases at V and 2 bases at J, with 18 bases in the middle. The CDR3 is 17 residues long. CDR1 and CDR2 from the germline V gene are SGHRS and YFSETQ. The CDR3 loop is CASSSRPQVRAYNEQFF. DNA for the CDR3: TGCGCCAGCAGCTCCCGACCACAGGTTCGAGCCTACAATGAGCAGTTCTTC.

The CDR3, as DNA: TGTGCCAGCAAGCCAGGGAGGTCCACTGAAGCTTTCTTT. Translating it yields CASKPGRSTEAFF. The chain has TRBV28 and TRBJ1-1; possibly TRBD1 for D (5 bases). The V end lost 7 bases, the J end lost 4 bases, and 13 bases lay between the germline ends. Germline V gives CDR1 MDHEN, CDR2 SYDVKM. The CDR3 runs 13 residues.

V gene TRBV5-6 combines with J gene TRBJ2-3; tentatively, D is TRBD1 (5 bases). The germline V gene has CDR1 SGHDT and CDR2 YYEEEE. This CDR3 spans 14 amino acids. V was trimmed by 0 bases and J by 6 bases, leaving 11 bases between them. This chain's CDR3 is CASSLEGVGDTQYF. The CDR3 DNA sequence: TGTGCCAGCAGCTTGGAAGGGGTTGGGGATACGCAGTATTTT.

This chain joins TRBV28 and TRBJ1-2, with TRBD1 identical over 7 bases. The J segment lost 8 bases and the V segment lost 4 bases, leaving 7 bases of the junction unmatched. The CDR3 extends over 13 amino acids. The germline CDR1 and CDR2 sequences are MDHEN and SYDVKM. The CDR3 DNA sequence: TGTGCCAGCAGTTCCACAGGGGCGGGGGGCTACACCTTC. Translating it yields CASSSTGAGGYTF.